Reported below is one T cell receptor beta chain. Original processing notes: Reference gene primer amplification yielded estimated nucleated cell counts. The table came from immunoSEQ multiplex PCR; TCRdb's copy has only in-frame clones and leaves some out. V, J and clone size are taken as reported in that table, and D and trimming were inferred from the DNA itself. The sample lists 450,000 to 500,000 clones, 75% to 90% occurring once. The germline CDR1 and CDR2 sequences are SSHAT and FNYEAQ (reference sequence). With 1 base removed from V and 1 base from J, the gap between germline ends came to 10 bases. This CDR3 has 15 residues. This specimen comes from a study of blood T cell repertoires in COVID-19.

This receptor was obtained from a woman aged 55-70 years who had recovered from COVID-19. Sequenced: PBMCs or T cells enriched from blood (not recorded which). The chain employs TRBV7-7 and TRBJ2-5, with unresolved D. Here the CDR3 reads CASSLGGTAQETQYF. CDR3 DNA sequence: TGTGCCAGCAGCTTAGGCGGTACGGCCCAAGAGACCCAGTACTTC.